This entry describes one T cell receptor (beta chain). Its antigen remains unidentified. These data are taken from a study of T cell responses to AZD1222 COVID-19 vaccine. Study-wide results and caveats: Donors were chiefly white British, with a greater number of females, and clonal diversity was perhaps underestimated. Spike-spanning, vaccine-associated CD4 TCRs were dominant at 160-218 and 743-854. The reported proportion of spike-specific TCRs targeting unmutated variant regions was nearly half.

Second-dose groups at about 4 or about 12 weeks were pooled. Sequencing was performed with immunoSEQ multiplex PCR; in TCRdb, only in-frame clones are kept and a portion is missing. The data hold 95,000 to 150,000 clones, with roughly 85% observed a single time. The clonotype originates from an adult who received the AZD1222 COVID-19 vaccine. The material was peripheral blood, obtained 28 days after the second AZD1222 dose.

The CDR3 here is CSVADRERNTIYF. The CDR3 DNA is TGCAGCGTAGCCGACAGGGAAAGAAACACCATATATTTT. The chain is built from TRBV29-1 and TRBJ1-3; 7 bases map to TRBD1. From germline, CDR1 is SQVTM and CDR2 ANQGSEA. The trim removed 6 bases at V and 5 bases at J, leaving 7 bases unmatched. This CDR3 is 13 amino acids long.